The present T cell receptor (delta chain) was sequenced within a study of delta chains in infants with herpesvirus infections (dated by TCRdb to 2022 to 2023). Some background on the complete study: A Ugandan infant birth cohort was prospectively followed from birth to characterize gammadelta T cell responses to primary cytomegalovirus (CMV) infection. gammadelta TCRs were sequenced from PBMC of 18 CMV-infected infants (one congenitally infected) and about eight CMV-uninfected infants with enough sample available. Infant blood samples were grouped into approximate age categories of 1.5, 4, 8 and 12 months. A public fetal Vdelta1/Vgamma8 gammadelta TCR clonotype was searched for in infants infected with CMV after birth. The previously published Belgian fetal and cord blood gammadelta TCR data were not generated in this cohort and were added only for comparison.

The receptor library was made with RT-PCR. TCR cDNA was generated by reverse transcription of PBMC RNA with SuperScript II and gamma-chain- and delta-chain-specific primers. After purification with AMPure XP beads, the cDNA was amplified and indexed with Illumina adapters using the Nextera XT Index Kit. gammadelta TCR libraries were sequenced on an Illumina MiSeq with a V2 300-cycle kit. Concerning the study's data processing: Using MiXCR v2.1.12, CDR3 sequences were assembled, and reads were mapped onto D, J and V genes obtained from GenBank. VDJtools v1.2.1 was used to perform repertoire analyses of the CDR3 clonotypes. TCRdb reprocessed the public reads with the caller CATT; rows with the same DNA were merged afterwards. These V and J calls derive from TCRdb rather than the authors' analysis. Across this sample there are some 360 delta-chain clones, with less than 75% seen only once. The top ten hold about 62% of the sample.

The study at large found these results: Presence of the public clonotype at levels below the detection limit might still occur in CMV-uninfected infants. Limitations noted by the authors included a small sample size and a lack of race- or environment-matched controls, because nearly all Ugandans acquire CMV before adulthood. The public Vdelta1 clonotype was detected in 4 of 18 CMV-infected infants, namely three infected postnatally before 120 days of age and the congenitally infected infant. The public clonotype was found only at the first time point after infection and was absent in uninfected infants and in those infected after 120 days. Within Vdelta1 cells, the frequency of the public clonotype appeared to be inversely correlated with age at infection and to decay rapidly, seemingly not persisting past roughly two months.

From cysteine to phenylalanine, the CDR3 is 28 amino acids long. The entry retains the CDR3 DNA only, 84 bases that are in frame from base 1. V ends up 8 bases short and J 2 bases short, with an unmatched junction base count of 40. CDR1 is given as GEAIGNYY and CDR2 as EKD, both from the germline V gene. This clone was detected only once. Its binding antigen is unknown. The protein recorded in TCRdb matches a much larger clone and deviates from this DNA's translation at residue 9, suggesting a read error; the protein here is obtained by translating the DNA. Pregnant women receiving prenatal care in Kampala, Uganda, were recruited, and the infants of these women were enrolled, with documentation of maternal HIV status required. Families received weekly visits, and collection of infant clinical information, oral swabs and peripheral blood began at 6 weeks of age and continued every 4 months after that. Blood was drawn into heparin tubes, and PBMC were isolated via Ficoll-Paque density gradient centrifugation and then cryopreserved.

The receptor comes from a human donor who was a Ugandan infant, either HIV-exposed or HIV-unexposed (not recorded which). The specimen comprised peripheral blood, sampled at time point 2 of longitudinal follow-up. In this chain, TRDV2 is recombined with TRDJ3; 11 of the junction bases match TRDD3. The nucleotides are TGTGCCTCCCGGCCTTCCTACGAGCTCGCTGGGGGATACCGAGCTCGAGAGAGGGGGGCCTGGGACACCCGACAGATGTTTTTC. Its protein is CASRPSYELAGGYRARERGAWDTRQMFF.